This T cell receptor (beta chain) appears in the sequencing data of a study of T-cell reconstitution after alpha-beta-depleted transplantation in children (dated by TCRdb to the mid-2010s). Notes on the research overall: T-cell immune reconstitution after TCRalphabeta/CD19-depleted allogeneic hematopoietic cell transplantation in children was quantitatively tracked in the study by means of TCR repertoire profiling.

The CDR3, cysteine through phenylalanine, is 17 amino acids long. Of all the DNA, just the CDR3 is kept, 51 bases in frame from base 1. As encoded in the germline V gene (reference sequence), CDR1 is DFQATT while CDR2 is SNEGSKA. V trim: 7 bases; J trim: 2 bases; unmatched bases: 11. Library prep was done by PCR. The sample was run on an Illumina HiSeq 2500. Molecular barcoding was employed in the preparation of TCR libraries, with unique molecular identifiers being used to normalize TCRbeta repertoire quantification. The raw public reads went through TCRdb reprocessing: fastp at Q25, MiXCR clone calling, in-frame beta chains kept. A single entry per CDR3 protein holds the most common genes and DNA from its merged rows. The sample contains about 230,000 distinct CDR3 sequences, about 11% of them found a single time. About 2.6% of the sample is held by the ten biggest clonotypes. This clonotype was found many times. Its recognized antigen is unknown. No quality values exist for individual bases; no much larger clone is one base distant.

Source: PBMCs from the stem cell graft donor, taken from the stem cell graft. This receptor chain uses TRBV20-1 and TRBJ2-5; TRBD2 lines up with 15 middle nucleotides. The TCR was taken from a human donor who donated a stem cell graft to a child with acute lymphoblastic leukemia. The CDR3 protein: CSVEPGLAGGIQETQYF. Read as DNA, the sequence is TGCAGTGTGGAACCGGGACTAGCGGGAGGAATTCAAGAGACCCAGTACTTC.